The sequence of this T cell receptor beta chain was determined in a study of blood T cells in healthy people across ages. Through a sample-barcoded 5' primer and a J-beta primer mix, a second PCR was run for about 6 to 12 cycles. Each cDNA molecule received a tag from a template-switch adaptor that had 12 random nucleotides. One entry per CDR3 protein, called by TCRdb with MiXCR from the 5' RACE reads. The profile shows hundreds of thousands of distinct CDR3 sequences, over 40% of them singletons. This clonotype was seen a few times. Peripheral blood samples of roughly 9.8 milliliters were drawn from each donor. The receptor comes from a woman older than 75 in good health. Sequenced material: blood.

This chain's CDR3 is CASSSAGDIQYF. The CDR3 nucleotides are TGTGCCAGCAGCTCCGCGGGGGACATTCAGTACTTC. V gene TRBV13 combines with J gene TRBJ2-7; 7 bases match TRBD2. The J call may be incorrect, as the DNA end agrees better with TRBJ2-4. Germline CDR1 PRHDT, CDR2 FYEKMQ (reference sequence). This CDR3 is built from 12 residues.